The 25 T cell receptor beta chains below come from one sample, sequenced in a study of T cells in Graves' hyperthyroidism and ophthalmopathy. Authors of the study amplified TCR beta CDR3 regions from RNA transcripts. First-round RT-PCR targeting the TCR CDR3 was performed with the HTBI primer set. MiXCR was run by TCRdb on the multiplex PCR reads, yielding one entry per CDR3 protein. The table has about 600,000 distinct CDR3 sequences, about 16% seen once. Sequenced sample: blood. These receptor sequences come from a woman in her forties with Graves' ophthalmopathy.

The V gene is TRBV3-1, the J gene TRBJ2-6; D possibly corresponds to TRBD2 (5 bases). V was shortened by 1 base and J by 10 bases, with 14 bases between the two germline ends. The CDR3 spans 15 residues. CDR1 LGHDT and CDR2 YNNKEL come from the germline V gene (reference sequence). The CDR3 DNA sequence: TGTGCCAGCAGCCAAGTATTGGGGAGAAAGAACGTCCTGACTTTC. Translated, it gives CASSQVLGRKNVLTF.

This clonotype came up many times. This chain connects TRBV2 to TRBJ2-1; possibly TRBD2 for D (5 bases). In germline, CDR1 is SNHLY, CDR2 FYNNEI. V dropped 5 bases and J dropped 8 bases, with 19 bases sitting between them. The CDR3 runs to 15 residues. For the CDR3, the DNA is TGTGCCAGCAGTTTGTCTCTAGCTTCCTTCCATGAGCAGTTCTTC. This translates into CASSLSLASFHEQFF.

This clonotype was found a few times. This chain joins TRBV27 and TRBJ2-1; D unclear. V lost 4 bases to trimming and J lost 2 bases, with 12 bases between them. This CDR3 is built from 15 residues. Germline V gives CDR1 MNHEY, CDR2 SMNVEV (reference sequence). The CDR3 loop is CASSSPDYPYNEQFF. CDR3 in DNA: TGTGCCAGCAGTTCCCCGGATTACCCCTACAATGAGCAGTTCTTC.

This clonotype was recorded a few times. In nucleotides, the CDR3 is TGTGCCAGCAACTTCGTAACCGACACTGAAGCTTTCTTT. This encodes CASNFVTDTEAFF. This sequence joins TRBV11-2 and TRBJ1-1; no clear D. The ends were cut back, 7 bases at V and 3 bases at J, with 12 bases in the middle. Germline assignment: CDR1 SGHAT and CDR2 FQNNGV. The CDR3 is 13 residues long.

This clonotype was seen a handful of times. The V call is TRBV12-3 or TRBV12-4, the J call TRBJ2-2; D gene ambiguous. The germline V and J ends were trimmed by 6 bases and 1 base, with 9 bases remaining between them. The CDR3 has 14 amino acids. The CDR3 is CASRPIQNTGELFF. DNA of the CDR3: TGTGCCAGCAGACCAATACAGAACACCGGGGAGCTGTTTTTT.

This clonotype was picked up a small number of times. The CDR3 DNA reads TGTGCCAGCAGCCAAGATGGACAGGGTGACGGCAATCAGCCCCAGCATTTT. It yields the protein CASSQDGQGDGNQPQHF. V and J are TRBV4-2 and TRBJ1-5; 8 bases agree with TRBD1. Germline V gene lookup returns CDR1 LGHNA and CDR2 YNFKEQ. This CDR3 has 17 residues. The V gene end was trimmed by 0 bases and the J gene end by 2 bases; junction bases not matched to a gene: 6.

This clonotype was recorded once. One base away lies a much larger clone, so this may be a sequencing read error. This sequence joins TRBV28 and TRBJ2-7; D possibly corresponds to TRBD1 (6 bases). The CDR3 consists of 15 residues. Germline CDR1 is MDHEN and CDR2 is SYDVKM. The CDR3 nucleotides are TGTGCCGGCAGTATATACACAGGGCCCCCCTACGAGCAGTACTTC. Translated: CAGSIYTGPPYEQYF.

There are a few counts of this clonotype. The chain joins TRBV28 to TRBJ2-2; D remains unclear. V was shortened by 0 bases and J by 5 bases, with 4 bases between the two germline ends. The V gene's germline CDR1 is MDHEN and CDR2 SYDVKM. This CDR3 contains 13 residues. Written as DNA, the CDR3 is TGTGCCAGCAGTTTATGGGTAACCGGGGAGCTGTTTTTT. Residues: CASSLWVTGELFF.

This clonotype was detected ten times or more. The J gene is TRBJ1-5, the V gene TRBV2, with D possibly TRBD1 on 5 matching bases. Per germline, CDR1 SNHLY and CDR2 FYNNEI. Trimming left V 6 bases short and J 0 bases short, with 9 bases between. The CDR3 has 14 residues. CDR3 in amino acids: CASSRDVSNQPQHF. The CDR3 DNA is TGTGCCAGCAGCCGGGACGTTAGCAATCAGCCCCAGCATTTT.

This clonotype has just a few counts. This sequence joins TRBV4-2 and TRBJ2-3; D not certain. The CDR3 is 16 residues long. Trimming removed 1 base from V and 1 base from J, with 12 bases in between. The V gene's germline CDR1 is LGHNA and CDR2 YNFKEQ. In nucleotides, the CDR3 is TGTGCCAGCAGCCAAGTTGGGTCGGGTGGCACAGATACGCAGTATTTT. It is translated as CASSQVGSGGTDTQYF.

The chain is built from TRBV4-1 and TRBJ2-3; tentatively, D is TRBD1 or TRBD2 (5 bases each). This CDR3 has 15 residues. V lost 0 bases and J 2 bases, leaving 9 bases between the germline ends. The germline V gene has CDR1 MGHRA and CDR2 YSYEKL. Written as DNA, the CDR3 is TGCGCCAGCAGCCAAGAGTGGGGGAACACAGATACGCAGTATTTT. Its protein product is CASSQEWGNTDTQYF.

V gene TRBV12-3 or TRBV12-4 combines with J gene TRBJ1-3; the D is unclear. V lost 0 bases to trimming and J lost 3 bases, with 21 bases between them. The CDR3 length is 19 residues. The CDR3 region is CASSLARSDGTDFGNTIYF. The CDR3 DNA is TGTGCCAGCAGTTTAGCTAGGTCGGATGGCACGGACTTTGGAAACACCATATATTTT.

Here the CDR3 reads CASSLTEIQPQHF. CDR3 nucleotide sequence: TGTGCCAGCAGCTTAACGGAGATTCAGCCCCAGCATTTT. The V call is TRBV11-1, the J call TRBJ1-5; D unclear. CDR1 and CDR2 (germline): SGHAT, FQDESV (reference sequence). The CDR3 sequence is 13 residues long. V lost 2 bases, J lost 6 bases, and 8 bases lay in between.

This clonotype occurred many times. The chain couples TRBV2 to TRBJ2-7; TRBD1 is a possible D gene (5 bases). This CDR3 contains 14 residues. In germline, CDR1 is SNHLY, CDR2 FYNNEI. V was clipped by 1 base and J by 0 bases, with 7 bases between them. The CDR3 protein is CASSEGQSSYEQYF. The CDR3 DNA is TGTGCCAGCAGTGAAGGACAGAGCTCCTACGAGCAGTACTTC.

This chain connects TRBV28 to TRBJ1-4; D gene unclear. Trimming removed 6 bases at V and 6 bases at J, with 26 bases between. This CDR3 region has 18 residues. Looked up from germline, CDR1 is MDHEN and CDR2 is SYDVKM. The CDR3 loop reads CASSPVVFEARSDEKLFF. CDR3 DNA sequence: TGTGCCAGCAGCCCGGTGGTATTCGAGGCGCGAAGTGATGAAAAACTGTTTTTT. The full variable domain, rest sourced from reference TRBV28 and TRBJ1-4, is DVKVTQSSRYLVKRTGEKVFLECVQDMDHENMFWYRQDPGLGLRLIYFSYDVKMKEKGDIPEGYSVSREKKERFSLILESASTNQTSMYLCASSPVVFEARSDEKLFFGSGTQLSVL.

This sequence joins TRBV7-8 and TRBJ1-6; 7 nucleotides agree with TRBD1. Germline assignment: CDR1 SGHVS and CDR2 FQNEAQ. The length of the CDR3 is 14 residues. The J segment lost 9 bases and the V segment lost 5 bases, leaving 7 bases of the junction unmatched. The CDR3 bases are TGTGCCAGCAGCCCCGGGACAGTGCTTTCACCCCTCCACTTT. This translates into CASSPGTVLSPLHF.

The chain recombines TRBV7-9 with TRBJ1-4, with D possibly TRBD1 on 6 matching bases. CDR3 length: 12 amino acids. In germline, CDR1 is SEHNR, CDR2 FQNEAQ (reference sequence). Deletions cut 5 bases from V and 7 bases from J, with 8 bases between. The CDR3 DNA sequence: TGTGCCAGCAGCCCAGGGGTTGAAAAACTGTTTTTT. Residues: CASSPGVEKLFF.

There are many counts of this clonotype. CDR3 nucleotides: TGCAGTGCTAGAGTCCCGTCGGGCGGTAATGAAGCTTTCTTT. Translated: CSARVPSGGNEAFF. V is TRBV20-1 and J is TRBJ1-1; the D is unclear. Trimming stripped 1 base from V and 7 bases from J, with 16 bases between. Germline CDR1 reads DFQATT; CDR2 reads SNEGSKA (reference sequence). The CDR3 loop spans 14 amino acids.

The chain recombines TRBV12-3 or TRBV12-4 with TRBJ2-5; possibly TRBD1 for D (5 bases). The CDR3 covers 13 residues. V shed 1 base and J shed 4 bases, with 7 bases lying between them. The CDR3 nucleotides read TGTGCCAGCAGTTTAGACAGGATAGAGACCCAGTACTTC. Protein sequence: CASSLDRIETQYF.

This clonotype turned up a few times. The V gene is TRBV12-3 or TRBV12-4, the J gene TRBJ2-2; no clear D gene. Trimming left V 3 bases short and J 6 bases short, with 8 bases between. This CDR3 contains 13 residues. The CDR3 loop is CASSFSSPGELFF. In DNA form, the CDR3 reads TGTGCCAGCAGTTTTAGTAGTCCCGGGGAGCTGTTTTTT.

This clonotype was seen only a few times. The V call is TRBV4-1, the J call TRBJ2-7, with 7 positions matching TRBD2. With V trimmed by 3 bases and J by 2 bases, 4 bases remained unmatched. The length of the CDR3 is 14 residues. CDR1 and CDR2 from the germline V gene are MGHRA and YSYEKL. The chain's CDR3 is CASSQGGETYEQYF. The CDR3 DNA sequence: TGCGCCAGCAGCCAGGGGGGGGAAACCTACGAGCAGTACTTC.

There are many counts of this clonotype. This chain connects TRBV11-2 to TRBJ2-3, with 9 bases lining up with TRBD2. In germline, CDR1 is SGHAT, CDR2 FQNNGV. This CDR3 is built from 14 residues. V dropped 3 bases and J dropped 4; count of bases not matched to a gene: 2. The CDR3 reads CASSLAGGADTQYF. In nucleotides, the CDR3 is TGTGCCAGCAGCTTGGCGGGGGGGGCAGATACGCAGTATTTT. Supplemented by reference TRBV11-2 and TRBJ2-3, the full variable domain reads EAGVAQSPRYKIIEKRQSVAFWCNPISGHATLYWYQQILGQGPKLLIQFQNNGVVDDSQLPKDRFSAERLKGVDSTLKIQPAKLEDSAVYLCASSLAGGADTQYFGPGTRLTVL.

In its sample, this clonotype was seen a few times. The chain employs TRBV6-1 and TRBJ2-1; 14 nucleotides align to TRBD2. V lost 5 bases, J lost 12 bases, and 12 bases stayed unmatched. The CDR3 loop spans 16 amino acids. Germline V gene sequence: CDR1 MNHNS, CDR2 SASEGT. DNA of the CDR3: TGTGCCAGCAGTCTCGGGACTAGCGGGGGTACAATGAGGCAGTTCTTC. Encoded protein: CASSLGTSGGTMRQFF.

The rearrangement uses TRBV5-5 and TRBJ2-1; TRBD2 matches at 13 bases. V shed 0 bases and J 7 bases; nucleotides not matched to a gene: 7. Germline V gives CDR1 SGHKS, CDR2 YYEKEE (reference sequence). This CDR3 region has 17 residues. The CDR3 loop reads CASSLDLLAGGLNEQFF. CDR3 sequence (DNA): TGTGCCAGCAGCTTGGATCTACTAGCGGGGGGGCTTAATGAGCAGTTCTTC.

Ten or more counts support this clonotype. V and J are TRBV30 and TRBJ2-2, with 7 bases matching TRBD2. Looked up from germline, CDR1 is GTSNPN and CDR2 is SVGIG (reference sequence). Trimming at V came to 2 bases and at J to 6 bases, leaving 9 bases not matched to a gene. The CDR3 spans 15 residues. CDR3: CAWSTRGLGAGELFF. The CDR3 nucleotides read TGTGCCTGGAGTACCCGTGGACTAGGGGCCGGGGAGCTGTTTTTT.